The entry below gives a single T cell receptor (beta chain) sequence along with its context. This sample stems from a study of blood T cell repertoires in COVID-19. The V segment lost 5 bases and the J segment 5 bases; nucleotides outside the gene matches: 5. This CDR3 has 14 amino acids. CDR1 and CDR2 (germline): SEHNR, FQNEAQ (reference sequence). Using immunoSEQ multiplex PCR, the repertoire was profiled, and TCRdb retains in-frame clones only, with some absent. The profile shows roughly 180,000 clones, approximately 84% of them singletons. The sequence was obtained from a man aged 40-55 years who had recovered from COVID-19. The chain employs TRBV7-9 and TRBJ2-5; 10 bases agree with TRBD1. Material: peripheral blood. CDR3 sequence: CASSPRGQGETQYF. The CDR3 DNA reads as TGTGCCAGCAGCCCGAGGGGACAGGGGGAGACCCAGTACTTC.